The 18 T cell receptor beta chains below all came from one sample that was sequenced in a study of shared clonotypes between healthy human individuals. Some clones are missing from TCRdb's copy, which holds only in-frame ones; the method was immunoSEQ multiplex PCR. The sample includes hundreds of thousands of clones, around two thirds of them seen just once. The sample was memory CD4+ T cells sorted from blood. The subset was: CD45RA-negative fraction. The source of these receptors is a woman in her 30s in good health.

The chain carries TRBV6-1 and TRBJ2-7, with D unresolved. The V gene's germline CDR1 is MNHNS and CDR2 SASEGT. V was shortened by 5 bases and J by 4 bases, with 12 bases between the two germline ends. The CDR3 totals 13 residues. This CDR3 reads CASSKGYGYEQYF. DNA of the CDR3: TGTGCCAGCAGTAAAGGGTATGGTTACGAGCAGTACTTC.

The gene calls are TRBV19 and TRBJ1-4, with D unresolved. Germline loops: CDR1 LNHDA, CDR2 SQIVND (reference sequence). Between the trimmed V and J ends, which lost 5 bases and 8 bases, there was a span of 18 bases. CDR3 size: 15 residues. The CDR3 coding sequence is TGTGCCAGTAGTGGGTTAGTACAACCAAGAGAAAAACTGTTTTTT. Encoded protein: CASSGLVQPREKLFF.

This clone came up many times. The rearrangement links TRBV5-1 to TRBJ1-4, with unresolved D. The CDR3 extends over 14 amino acids. Trimming removed 4 bases from V and 0 bases from J, with 7 bases in between. The germline V gene encodes CDR1 SGHRS and CDR2 YFSETQ. In DNA, the CDR3 is TGCGCCAGCAGCATTACAACAACTAATGAAAAACTGTTTTTT. Protein: CASSITTTNEKLFF.

The chain combines TRBV2 with TRBJ1-2; D is possibly TRBD1 (6 bases). V was cut by 5 bases and J by 4 bases, with 14 bases left in between. The CDR3 has 14 amino acids. Germline V gene data show CDR1 as SNHLY and CDR2 as FYNNEI. CDR3 nucleotide sequence: TGTGCCAGCAGTCGACAGGCCGTGGGCTATGGCTACACCTTC. Its protein is CASSRQAVGYGYTF. Looking up the rest from reference TRBV2 and TRBJ1-2 gives the full variable domain: EPEVTQTPSHQVTQMGQEVILRCVPISNHLYFYWYRQILGQKVEFLVSFYNNEISEKSEIFDDQFSVERPDGSNFTLKIRSTKLEDSAMYFCASSRQAVGYGYTFGSGTRLTVV.

The chain is built from TRBV28 and TRBJ2-2; the match to TRBD2 covers 11 bases. The germline V gene has CDR1 MDHEN and CDR2 SYDVKM. This CDR3 is built from 18 residues. V shed 6 bases, J shed 5 bases, and the junction held 14 bases outside the gene matches. The CDR3 DNA is TGTGCCAGCAGCTTTTCGCCGATAGCGGGAGGGGGGACCGGGGAGCTGTTTTTT. Its protein product is CASSFSPIAGGGTGELFF.

This clone has only a few counts. The rearrangement uses TRBV18 and TRBJ2-1; D assignment may be TRBD1 or TRBD2 (5 bases each). V was cut by 3 bases and J by 12 bases, with 15 bases left in between. This CDR3 has 13 amino acids. Germline V CDR1 and CDR2: KGHSH, LQKENI. The CDR3 is CASSPRDRPVQFF. The CDR3 bases are TGTGCCAGCTCACCCCGGGACCGTCCGGTGCAGTTCTTC.

This clone has a handful of counts. This rearrangement joins TRBV6-1 to TRBJ1-5; D remains ambiguous. V gave up 6 bases and J gave up 3 bases, with 6 bases separating them. Germline values: CDR1 MNHNS, CDR2 SASEGT. This CDR3 spans 12 amino acids. CDR3 amino acids: CASSSINQPQHF. As DNA, the CDR3 is TGTGCCAGCAGCTCTATCAATCAGCCCCAGCATTTT.

CDR3 amino acids: CASSPGPPGNSYEQYF. The CDR3 DNA sequence: TGTGCCAGCTCACCAGGGCCCCCGGGAAACTCCTACGAGCAGTACTTC. This chain connects TRBV18 to TRBJ2-7; possibly TRBD2 for D (5 bases). Germline CDR1 KGHSH, CDR2 LQKENI. With 2 bases removed from V and 0 bases from J, the gap between germline ends came to 14 bases. The CDR3 consists of 16 residues.

The chain uses TRBV27 and TRBJ2-1, with 8 bases identical to TRBD2. The trim removed 7 bases at V and 5 bases at J, leaving 10 bases unmatched. Germline CDR1 and CDR2: MNHEY and SMNVEV (reference sequence). This CDR3 comprises 15 residues. The CDR3 region is CASNSSGRHHNEQFF. DNA of the CDR3: TGTGCCAGCAACTCCAGCGGGAGACACCACAATGAGCAGTTCTTC.

V gene TRBV7-3 combines with J gene TRBJ2-2; 7 bases align to TRBD2. The CDR3 sequence is 15 residues long. From germline, CDR1 is SGHTA and CDR2 FQGTGA. Trimming cost V 8 bases and J 7 bases; bases outside gene matches: 13. The CDR3 coding sequence is TGTGCCAGCCGCCGCGGTGCGGGAGTGAGCGGGGAGCTGTTTTTT. Its protein is CASRRGAGVSGELFF.

In this sample, this clone turned up a few times. The chain combines TRBV5-1 with TRBJ1-2, with 9 bases aligning to TRBD1. Trimming at V came to 4 bases and at J to 4 bases, leaving 8 bases not matched to a gene. The CDR3 loop spans 15 amino acids. The germline CDR1 and CDR2 sequences are SGHRS and YFSETQ. This CDR3 reads CASSLGQGIGYGYTF. The DNA of the CDR3 is TGCGCCAGCAGCCTGGGACAGGGAATAGGCTATGGCTACACCTTC. Supplemented by reference TRBV5-1 and TRBJ1-2, the full variable domain reads KAGVTQTPRYLIKTRGQQVTLSCSPISGHRSVSWYQQTPGQGLQFLFEYFSETQRNKGNFPGRFSGRQFSNSRSEMNVSTLELGDSALYLCASSLGQGIGYGYTFGSGTRLTVV.

This chain joins TRBV19 and TRBJ2-5; 8 bases agree with TRBD1. Germline V gene lookup returns CDR1 LNHDA and CDR2 SQIVND (reference sequence). This CDR3 is built from 14 residues. V dropped 9 bases and J dropped 5; count of bases not matched to a gene: 11. The CDR3 here is CASHASRQGETQYF. The CDR3 DNA sequence: TGTGCCAGCCACGCAAGCAGACAGGGGGAGACCCAGTACTTC.

The V gene is TRBV18, the J gene TRBJ2-1; 9 nucleotides match TRBD1. CDR1 and CDR2 (germline): KGHSH, LQKENI. The CDR3 length is 15 residues. Trimming took 7 bases from V and 2 from J; bases not matched to a gene: 6. CDR3 protein: CASLLDRGAYNEQFF. The DNA of the CDR3 is TGTGCCAGCTTACTGGACAGGGGAGCCTACAATGAGCAGTTCTTC.

The CDR3 DNA is TGCGCCAGCATCCAGGGAGGGGTAGATACGCAGTATTTT. Amino acids: CASIQGGVDTQYF. The chain has TRBV10-1 and TRBJ2-3; 7 bases align to TRBD2. In germline, CDR1 is WNHNN, CDR2 SYGVQD (reference sequence). The ends lost 7 bases at V and 5 bases at J; junction bases unmatched: 6. The length of the CDR3 is 13 residues.

Of note for this clone: This sample includes further DNA sequences coding for the same CDR3. This chain connects TRBV6-5 to TRBJ2-1; 10 bases are a match to TRBD2. V was pared by 6 bases and J by 3 bases, with 2 bases of the junction left unmatched. CDR1 MNHEY and CDR2 SVGAGI come from the germline V gene. The CDR3 runs to 14 residues. In DNA form, the CDR3 reads TGTGCCAGCAGGGGACTAGCGCTCTACAATGAGCAGTTCTTC. Residues: CASRGLALYNEQFF.

The V and J genes are TRBV5-5 and TRBJ1-2, with 9 bases lining up with TRBD1. With V trimmed by 4 bases and J by 4 bases, 8 bases remained unmatched. The CDR3 length is 15 residues. Germline assignment: CDR1 SGHKS and CDR2 YYEKEE (reference sequence). The CDR3 loop is CASSPDRGFVYGYTF. The CDR3 DNA sequence: TGTGCCAGCAGCCCGGACAGGGGTTTTGTCTATGGCTACACCTTC.

This CDR3 reads CASSHRGQEETQYF. The CDR3 region has the DNA TGCGCCAGCAGCCACAGGGGGCAGGAGGAGACCCAGTACTTC. The chain combines TRBV5-1 with TRBJ2-5; 9 nucleotides align to TRBD1. Germline lookup yields CDR1 SGHRS and CDR2 YFSETQ. The CDR3 is 14 residues long. Losses at the gene ends were 4 bases for V and 5 bases for J; bases not matched to a gene: 6.

The chain couples TRBV7-9 to TRBJ1-1; D uncertain. The germline CDR1 and CDR2 sequences are SEHNR and FQNEAQ (reference sequence). V lost 2 bases to trimming and J lost 1 base, with 8 bases between them. There are 14 residues in the CDR3. In nucleotides, the CDR3 is TGTGCCAGCAGCTTATTAGCAGGGAACACTGAAGCTTTCTTT. Its translation: CASSLLAGNTEAFF.